Listed here are 27 T cell receptor beta chains from one sample, sequenced in a study of control samples from healthy donors and cancer patients. The assay was immunoSEQ multiplex PCR, and TCRdb's table has in-frame clones only and misses some. The sample includes around 84,000 clones, 84% of them seen just once. Sequencing was done on a sample of PBMCs. The receptors shown here come from a man in his sixties with head and neck cancer.

CDR3 amino acids: CASSYQTGRRGGEQFF. The CDR3 DNA reads as TGTGCCAGCAGTTACCAGACAGGGCGCCGTGGGGGTGAGCAGTTCTTC. The V gene is TRBV6-5, the J gene TRBJ2-1; 7 bases are shared with TRBD1. Germline V gives CDR1 MNHEY, CDR2 SVGAGI. The CDR3 is made up of 16 amino acids. Trimming cost V 2 bases and J 9 bases; bases outside gene matches: 13.

This clone has more than one count but fewer than ten. The CDR3 spells CASRLGLTGEQYF. The CDR3 DNA sequence: TGTGCCAGCAGATTGGGATTGACAGGCGAGCAGTACTTC. The rearrangement uses TRBV12-3 or TRBV12-4 and TRBJ2-7; D might be TRBD1 (6 bases). The CDR3 extends over 13 amino acids. The V end was cut by 6 bases, the J end by 6 bases, with 15 bases between.

In this sample, this clone turned up a few times. The chain links TRBV3-1 (or the pseudogene TRBV3-2) to TRBJ1-2, with D uncertain. Deletions cut 1 base from V and 5 bases from J, with 11 bases between. The length of the CDR3 is 14 residues. The germline V gene has CDR1 LGHDT and CDR2 YNNKEL (reference sequence). This CDR3 reads CASSQAPAGYGYTF. The CDR3 bases are TGTGCCAGCAGCCAAGCCCCAGCCGGGTATGGCTACACCTTC.

The rearrangement uses TRBV18 and TRBJ1-5; TRBD1 agrees at 7 bases. The CDR3 is 15 amino acids. The germline CDR1 and CDR2 sequences are KGHSH and LQKENI. V gave up 3 bases and J gave up 9 bases; unmatched junction bases: 11. CDR3 residues: CASSPSTGRELPQHF. In DNA form, the CDR3 reads TGTGCCAGCTCACCTTCGACAGGGAGAGAGTTGCCCCAGCATTTT.

The chain carries TRBV19 and TRBJ2-1, with TRBD2 as a possible D gene (6 bases). The CDR3 runs 18 residues. Germline CDR1 and CDR2: LNHDA and SQIVND (reference sequence). V was shortened by 5 bases and J by 6 bases, with 26 bases between the two germline ends. The CDR3 spells CASSPNWGLAMPSNEQFF. CDR3 bases: TGTGCCAGTAGTCCGAACTGGGGCCTAGCGATGCCTTCCAATGAGCAGTTCTTC.

The DNA for the CDR3 is TGTGCCAGCAGCGTAGCCCCGAGCACAGATACGCAGTATTTT. Encoded protein: CASSVAPSTDTQYF. V usage is TRBV9 and J usage is TRBJ2-3; D is ambiguous. The length of the CDR3 is 14 residues. V was clipped by 0 bases and J by 0 bases, with 5 bases between them. CDR1 SGDLS and CDR2 YYNGEE come from the germline V gene.

J is TRBJ2-1 and V is TRBV4-1, with 7 bases that match TRBD1. Trimming at V came to 2 bases and at J to 4 bases, leaving 11 bases not matched to a gene. Germline V gives CDR1 MGHRA, CDR2 YSYEKL. The CDR3 sequence is 17 residues long. CDR3 region: CASSQLGQIPTYNEQFF. For the CDR3, the DNA is TGCGCCAGCAGCCAACTGGGACAGATCCCAACATACAATGAGCAGTTCTTC.

The V and J genes are TRBV5-1 and TRBJ2-1; weak D call: TRBD2 (5 bases). V shed 0 bases and J shed 0 bases, with 13 bases lying between them. The CDR3 contains 17 residues. The germline gives CDR1 SGHRS, CDR2 YFSETQ. The CDR3 nucleotides read TGCGCCAGCAGCTTGGCCCTGGACTCGTACTCCTACAATGAGCAGTTCTTC. It codes for CASSLALDSYSYNEQFF.

The chain has TRBV11-2 and TRBJ2-1, with D perhaps TRBD1 (6 bases). Looked up from germline, CDR1 is SGHAT and CDR2 is FQNNGV. Trimming took off 5 bases at V and 7 bases at J, with 21 bases between the two ends. This CDR3 region has 16 residues. CDR3: CASSQIKGTQFNEQFF. Written as DNA, the CDR3 is TGTGCCAGCAGCCAAATTAAAGGGACACAGTTTAATGAGCAGTTCTTC.

The chain recombines TRBV5-6 with TRBJ2-7; tentatively, D is TRBD1 (6 bases). This CDR3 is 14 amino acids long. Between the trimmed V and J ends, which lost 0 bases and 7 bases, there was a span of 14 bases. The germline CDR1 and CDR2 sequences are SGHDT and YYEEEE. The CDR3 DNA reads TGTGCCAGCAGCTTGGGTCAGGGGTTCGGGGAGCAGTACTTC. This translates into CASSLGQGFGEQYF. Drawing the rest from reference TRBV5-6 and TRBJ2-7, the complete variable domain is DAGVTQSPTHLIKTRGQQVTLRCSPKSGHDTVSWYQQALGQGPQFIFQYYEEEERQRGNFPDRFSGHQFPNYSSELNVNALLLGDSALYLCASSLGQGFGEQYFGPGTRLTVT.

This clone was observed a single time. The chain's CDR3 is CASSSRDWIYNEQFF. The DNA for the CDR3 is TGTGCCAGCAGTAGTCGGGACTGGATCTACAATGAGCAGTTCTTC. The gene calls are TRBV6-2 or TRBV6-3 and TRBJ2-1; D may be TRBD2 (6 bases). CDR1 MNHEY and CDR2 SVGEGT come from the germline V gene. The CDR3 is 15 residues long. With 5 bases removed from V and 3 bases from J, the gap between germline ends came to 14 bases.

The gene calls are TRBV10-3 and TRBJ2-4, with D possibly called TRBD1 or TRBD2 (5 bases each). Between the trimmed V and J ends, which lost 4 bases and 0 bases, there was a span of 13 bases. Germline V lookup: CDR1 ENHRY, CDR2 SYGVKD. The CDR3 totals 16 residues. CDR3 residues: CAISGGTDLAKNIQYF. DNA of the CDR3: TGTGCCATCAGTGGGGGGACGGACTTAGCCAAAAACATTCAGTACTTC.

This clone was detected once. The V gene is TRBV20-1, the J gene TRBJ2-1; D is unresolved. V gave up 3 bases and J gave up 10 bases, with 16 bases separating them. This CDR3 is built from 13 residues. Per germline, CDR1 DFQATT and CDR2 SNEGSKA (reference sequence). The CDR3 reads CSASSRNKREQFF. CDR3 DNA: TGCAGTGCTAGTTCCCGGAATAAGCGCGAGCAGTTCTTC.

The chain combines TRBV10-1 with TRBJ2-7, with D possibly TRBD2 on 5 matching bases. Germline V CDR1 and CDR2: WNHNN, SYGVQD (reference sequence). Trimming cost V 2 bases and J 2 bases, with 16 bases left between them. The CDR3 spans 16 residues. CDR3 loop: CASSELRGSHPYEQYF. CDR3 in DNA: TGCGCCAGCAGTGAGCTTCGGGGAAGTCACCCCTACGAGCAGTACTTC.

This chain joins TRBV5-1 and TRBJ2-3, with 8 bases identical to TRBD2. CDR3 size: 16 residues. Looked up from germline, CDR1 is SGHRS and CDR2 is YFSETQ. The V and J ends lost 4 bases and 4 bases, in that order; junction bases with no gene match: 11. The CDR3 region is CASSQMTGRGADTQYF. The DNA for the CDR3 is TGCGCCAGCAGCCAGATGACCGGGAGGGGGGCAGATACGCAGTATTTT.

The genes are TRBV6-2 or TRBV6-3 and TRBJ2-7, with TRBD2 as a possible D gene (6 bases). Germline-derived CDR1 and CDR2 are MNHEY and SVGEGT. The CDR3 runs 16 residues. Trimming cost V 4 bases and J 3 bases, with 19 bases left between them. The CDR3 region is CASSSSRGSQDYEQYF. The CDR3, as DNA: TGTGCCAGCAGTTCTTCCCGGGGGTCGCAGGACTACGAGCAGTACTTC.

This chain joins TRBV7-2 and TRBJ1-6; the D gene is possibly TRBD1 (5 bases). Germline V gives CDR1 SGHTA, CDR2 FQGNSA. The CDR3 is 13 residues long. V shed 2 bases and J shed 10 bases, with 9 bases lying between them. This CDR3 reads CASSLRQRSPLHF. The CDR3 nucleotides read TGTGCCAGCAGCTTAAGACAGAGATCACCCCTCCACTTT.

The chain has TRBV3-1 (or the pseudogene TRBV3-2) and TRBJ1-4; possibly TRBD1 for D (6 bases). The length of the CDR3 is 15 residues. Germline V gene sequence: CDR1 LGHDT, CDR2 YNNKEL (reference sequence). The V end was cut by 3 bases, the J end by 7 bases, with 15 bases between. The CDR3, as DNA: TGTGCCAGCAGCCACACGGTACAGGGAGGTGAAAAACTGTTTTTT. Amino acids: CASSHTVQGGEKLFF.

This clone was detected once. The chain carries TRBV5-1 and TRBJ2-3; D is uncertain. The CDR3 is 14 amino acids. Germline lookup yields CDR1 SGHRS and CDR2 YFSETQ. V was clipped by 4 bases and J by 6 bases, with 15 bases between them. CDR3 region: CASSPPSRVDTQYF. In DNA, the CDR3 is TGCGCCAGCAGCCCCCCGTCTAGGGTGGATACGCAGTATTTT.

The V gene is TRBV2, the J gene TRBJ2-1, with 7 bases matching TRBD1. The V segment lost 8 bases and the J segment 5 bases; nucleotides outside the gene matches: 6. Germline V lookup: CDR1 SNHLY, CDR2 FYNNEI. The CDR3 spans 13 residues. CDR3 nucleotides: TGTGCCAGCGAGGGACAGATAAACAATGAGCAGTTCTTC. It specifies CASEGQINNEQFF. The full variable domain, with the rest looked up from reference TRBV2 and TRBJ2-1, is EPEVTQTPSHQVTQMGQEVILRCVPISNHLYFYWYRQILGQKVEFLVSFYNNEISEKSEIFDDQFSVERPDGSNFTLKIRSTKLEDSAMYFCASEGQINNEQFFGPGTRLTVL.

The chain is built from TRBV5-4 and TRBJ1-4; 7 nucleotides agree with TRBD1. The CDR3 contains 14 residues. The junction had 10 bases not matched to a gene; V was cut back by 3 bases and J by 11 bases. The germline V gene encodes CDR1 SGHNT and CDR2 YYREEE (reference sequence). The CDR3 sequence is CASSSPDRVPKLFF. The CDR3 region has the DNA TGTGCCAGCAGCTCCCCCGACAGGGTTCCGAAACTGTTTTTT. The entire variable domain, with the rest obtained from reference TRBV5-4 and TRBJ1-4, is as follows: ETGVTQSPTHLIKTRGQQVTLRCSSQSGHNTVSWYQQALGQGPQFIFQYYREEENGRGNFPPRFSGLQFPNYSSELNVNALELDDSALYLCASSSPDRVPKLFFGSGTQLSVL.

The sample holds a few counts of this clone. Other DNA sequences in this sample translate to the same CDR3. The chain joins TRBV18 to TRBJ2-7, with D unresolved. Germline V lookup: CDR1 KGHSH, CDR2 LQKENI. There are 12 residues in the CDR3. Trimming pared 1 base from V and 5 bases from J, leaving 6 bases between. DNA for the CDR3: TGTGCCAGCTCACCACAGGGTGACGAGCAGTACTTC. This encodes CASSPQGDEQYF.

The DNA of the CDR3 is TGTGCCAGTAGTATAGAGAGGCAGAACACTGAAGCTTTCTTT. It encodes CASSIERQNTEAFF. The chain uses TRBV19 and TRBJ1-1; the D is unclear. Germline loops: CDR1 LNHDA, CDR2 SQIVND (reference sequence). This CDR3 has 14 residues. Trimming removed 0 bases from V and 1 base from J, with 6 bases in between.

The chain combines TRBV6-6 with TRBJ1-4; D call uncertain. V was clipped by 6 bases and J by 8 bases, with 10 bases between them. CDR1 and CDR2 from the germline V gene are MNHNY and SVGAGI (reference sequence). This CDR3 has 12 residues. CDR3 region: CASRRSGEKLFF. As DNA, the CDR3 is TGTGCCAGCAGGAGGAGCGGGGAAAAACTGTTTTTT.

The V and J genes are TRBV6-4 and TRBJ2-1; TRBD2 aligns across 12 bases. V shed 6 bases, J shed 5 bases, and the junction held 5 bases outside the gene matches. The CDR3 has 15 residues. Germline V CDR1 and CDR2: MRHNA, SNTAGT. The CDR3 nucleotides read TGTGCCAGCAGCCCGGGACTAGCGGGTCACAATGAGCAGTTCTTC. It specifies CASSPGLAGHNEQFF.

V and J are TRBV7-9 and TRBJ1-3; D is unclear. The ends were cut back, 4 bases at V and 2 bases at J, with 15 bases in the middle. The V gene's germline CDR1 is SEHNR and CDR2 FQNEAQ (reference sequence). The CDR3 totals 16 residues. In nucleotides, the CDR3 is TGTGCCAGCAGCTCCCCGGGCAGGATAACTGGAAACACCATATATTTT. Translated: CASSSPGRITGNTIYF.

The chain uses TRBV11-2 and TRBJ2-3; D is uncertain. CDR1 SGHAT and CDR2 FQNNGV come from the germline V gene. V was trimmed by 8 bases and J by 2 bases, leaving 23 bases between them. The CDR3 consists of 17 residues. The CDR3 sequence is CASRPGVGSEATDTQYF. CDR3 in DNA: TGTGCCAGCCGCCCTGGTGTTGGATCAGAGGCCACAGATACGCAGTATTTT.